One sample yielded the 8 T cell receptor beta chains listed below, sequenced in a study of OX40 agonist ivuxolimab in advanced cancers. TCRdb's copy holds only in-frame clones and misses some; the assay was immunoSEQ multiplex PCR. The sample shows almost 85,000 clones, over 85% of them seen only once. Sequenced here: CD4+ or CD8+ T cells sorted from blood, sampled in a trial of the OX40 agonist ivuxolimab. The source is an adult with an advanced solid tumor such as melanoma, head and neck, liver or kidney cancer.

CDR3 amino acids: CSASTNEQFF. Written as DNA, the CDR3 is TGCAGTGCTAGTACCAATGAGCAGTTCTTC. J is TRBJ2-1 and V is TRBV20-1; D is unresolved. Trimming removed 3 bases from V and 6 bases from J, with 3 bases in between. Germline CDR1 and CDR2: DFQATT and SNEGSKA (reference sequence). The CDR3 sequence is 10 residues long.

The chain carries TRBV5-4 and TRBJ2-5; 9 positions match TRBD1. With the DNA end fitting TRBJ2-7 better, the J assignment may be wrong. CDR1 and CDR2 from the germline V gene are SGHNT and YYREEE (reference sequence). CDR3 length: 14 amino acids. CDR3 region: CASSLDRGGYEQYF. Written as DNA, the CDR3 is TGTGCCAGCAGCCTGGACAGGGGTGGCTACGAGCAGTACTTC.

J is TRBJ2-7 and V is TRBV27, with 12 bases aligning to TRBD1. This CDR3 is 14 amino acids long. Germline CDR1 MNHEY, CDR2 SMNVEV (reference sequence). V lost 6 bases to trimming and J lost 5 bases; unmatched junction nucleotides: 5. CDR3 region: CASSLGTGGNEQYF. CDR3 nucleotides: TGTGCCAGCAGCCTAGGGACAGGGGGCAACGAGCAGTACTTC.

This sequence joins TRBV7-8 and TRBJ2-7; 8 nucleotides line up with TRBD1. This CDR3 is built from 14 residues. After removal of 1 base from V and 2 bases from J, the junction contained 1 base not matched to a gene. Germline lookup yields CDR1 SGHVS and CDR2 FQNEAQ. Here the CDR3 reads CASSLEQGAYEQYF. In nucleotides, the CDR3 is TGTGCCAGCAGCTTAGAACAGGGGGCCTACGAGCAGTACTTC.

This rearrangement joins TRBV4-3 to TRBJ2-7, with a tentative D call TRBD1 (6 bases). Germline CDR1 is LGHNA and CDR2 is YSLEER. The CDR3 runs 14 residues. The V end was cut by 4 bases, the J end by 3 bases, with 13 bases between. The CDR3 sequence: CASSRTRQVYEQYF. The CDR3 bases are TGCGCCAGCAGCCGAACCCGACAGGTCTACGAGCAGTACTTC.

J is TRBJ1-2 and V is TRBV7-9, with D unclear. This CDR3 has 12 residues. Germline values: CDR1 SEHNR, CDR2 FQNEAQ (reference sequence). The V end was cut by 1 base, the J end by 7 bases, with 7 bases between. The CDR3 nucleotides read TGTGCCAGCAGCTTAGGTTTTAGTGGCTACACCTTC. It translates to CASSLGFSGYTF.

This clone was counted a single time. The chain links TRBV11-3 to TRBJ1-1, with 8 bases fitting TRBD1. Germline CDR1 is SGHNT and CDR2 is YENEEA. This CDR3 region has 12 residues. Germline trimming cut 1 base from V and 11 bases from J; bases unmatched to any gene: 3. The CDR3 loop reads CASSLAGGDAFF. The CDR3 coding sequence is TGTGCCAGCAGCTTAGCAGGGGGCGACGCTTTCTTT.

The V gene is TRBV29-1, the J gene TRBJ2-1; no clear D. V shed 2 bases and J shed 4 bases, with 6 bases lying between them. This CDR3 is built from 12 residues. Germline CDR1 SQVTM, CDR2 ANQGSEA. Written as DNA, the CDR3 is TGCAGCGTTGAATACAGATACAATGAGCAGTTCTTC. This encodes CSVEYRYNEQFF.